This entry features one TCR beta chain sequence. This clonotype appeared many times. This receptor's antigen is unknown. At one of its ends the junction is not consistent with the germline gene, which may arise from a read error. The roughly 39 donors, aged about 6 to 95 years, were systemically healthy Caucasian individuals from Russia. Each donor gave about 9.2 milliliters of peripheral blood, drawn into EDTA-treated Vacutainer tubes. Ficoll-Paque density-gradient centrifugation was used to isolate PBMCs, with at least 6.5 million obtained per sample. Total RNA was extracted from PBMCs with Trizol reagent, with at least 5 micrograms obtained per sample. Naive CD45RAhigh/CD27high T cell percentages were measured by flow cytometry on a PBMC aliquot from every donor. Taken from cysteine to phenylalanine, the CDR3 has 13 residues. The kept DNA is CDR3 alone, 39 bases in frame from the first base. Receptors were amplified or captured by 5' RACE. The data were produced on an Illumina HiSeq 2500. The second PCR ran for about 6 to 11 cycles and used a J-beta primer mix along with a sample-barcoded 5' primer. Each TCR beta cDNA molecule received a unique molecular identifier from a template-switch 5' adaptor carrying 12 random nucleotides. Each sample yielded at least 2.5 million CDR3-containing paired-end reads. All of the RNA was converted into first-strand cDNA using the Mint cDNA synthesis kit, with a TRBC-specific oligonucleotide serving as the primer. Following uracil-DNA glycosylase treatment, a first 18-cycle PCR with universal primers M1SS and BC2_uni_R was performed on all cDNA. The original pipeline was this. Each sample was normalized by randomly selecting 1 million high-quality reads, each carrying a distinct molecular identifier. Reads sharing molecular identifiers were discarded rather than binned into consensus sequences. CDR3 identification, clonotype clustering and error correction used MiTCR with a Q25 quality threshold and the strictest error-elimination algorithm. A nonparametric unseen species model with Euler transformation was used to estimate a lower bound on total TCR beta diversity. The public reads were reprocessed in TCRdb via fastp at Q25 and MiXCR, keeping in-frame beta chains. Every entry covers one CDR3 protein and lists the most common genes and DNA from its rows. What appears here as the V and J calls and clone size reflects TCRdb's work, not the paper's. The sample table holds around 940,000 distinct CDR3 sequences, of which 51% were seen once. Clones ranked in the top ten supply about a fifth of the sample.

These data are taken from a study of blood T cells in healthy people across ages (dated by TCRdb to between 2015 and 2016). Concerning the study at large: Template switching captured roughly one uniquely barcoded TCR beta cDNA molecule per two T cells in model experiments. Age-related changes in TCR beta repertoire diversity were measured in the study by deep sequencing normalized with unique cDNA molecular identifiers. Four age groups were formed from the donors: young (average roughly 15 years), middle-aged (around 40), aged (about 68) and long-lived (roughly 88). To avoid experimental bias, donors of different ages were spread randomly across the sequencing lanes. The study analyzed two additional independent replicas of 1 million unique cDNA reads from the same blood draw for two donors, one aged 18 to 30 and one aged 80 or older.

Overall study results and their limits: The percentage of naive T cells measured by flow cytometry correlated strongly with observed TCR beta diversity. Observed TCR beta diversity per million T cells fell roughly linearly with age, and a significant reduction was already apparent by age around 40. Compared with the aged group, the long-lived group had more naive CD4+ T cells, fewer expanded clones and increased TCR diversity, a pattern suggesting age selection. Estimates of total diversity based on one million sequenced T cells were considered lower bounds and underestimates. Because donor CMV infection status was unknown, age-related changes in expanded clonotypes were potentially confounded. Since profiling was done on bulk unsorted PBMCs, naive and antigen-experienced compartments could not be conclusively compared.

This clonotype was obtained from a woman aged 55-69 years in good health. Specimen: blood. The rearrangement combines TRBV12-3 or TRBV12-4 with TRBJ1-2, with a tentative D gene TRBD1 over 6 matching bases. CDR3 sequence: CASSLQGNYGYTF. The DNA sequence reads TGCGCCAGCAGCTTGCAGGGGAACTATGGCTACACCTTC.